Listed below are T cell receptor beta chains from one sample, sequenced in a study of blood T cell repertoires in COVID-19. Only in-frame clones appear in the TCRdb table, and some are missing; sequencing was by immunoSEQ multiplex PCR. The profile shows 180,000 or so clones, 70% to 85% of them singletons. Specimen: PBMCs or T cells enriched from blood (not recorded which). The receptor set was obtained from a man in his forties or fifties who had recovered from COVID-19. Each CDR3 is given with its conserved first and last residue. D genes are given only for firm matches. Size values are once, few and many counts, or a class for expanded clones, and some rows have none.

V: TRBV2
length: 17
size: once
D: NA
J: TRBJ1-4
DNA: TGTGCCAGCAGTGAAGGACAGGCGGGGGCAACTAATGAAAAACTGTTTTTT
CDR3: CASSEGQAGATNEKLFF

V: TRBV9
length: 18
size: many
D: TRBD1
J: TRBJ2-2
DNA: TGTGCCAGCAGCGACACCGGTTTAGGACAGGGGATAACCGGGGAGCTGTTTTTT
CDR3: CASSDTGLGQGITGELFF

V: TRBV19
length: 14
size: NA
D: NA
J: TRBJ2-7
DNA: TGTGCCAGTAGAAGTCATGGACAGAACTACGAGCAGTACTTC
CDR3: CASRSHGQNYEQYF

V: TRBV18
length: 16
size: NA
D: TRBD1
J: TRBJ1-2
DNA: TGTGCCAGCTCGCCGGGACAGGGGGGTGCTAACTATGGCTACACCTTC
CDR3: CASSPGQGGANYGYTF

V: TRBV18
length: 15
size: NA
D: NA
J: TRBJ1-4
DNA: TGTGCCAGCTCACCAGGAGGGGCAACTAATGAAAAACTGTTTTTT
CDR3: CASSPGGATNEKLFF

V: TRBV3-1/TRBV3-2
length: 16
size: NA
D: NA
J: TRBJ1-1
DNA: TGTGCCAGCAGCCAAGGTTCGCCAGGGATGAACACTGAAGCTTTCTTT
CDR3: CASSQGSPGMNTEAFF

V: TRBV18
length: 14
size: NA
D: NA
J: TRBJ1-2
DNA: TGTGCCAGCTCAAGCCTCCTGACAGCCTATGGCTACACCTTC
CDR3: CASSSLLTAYGYTF

V: TRBV10-2
length: 14
size: few
D: NA
J: TRBJ2-3
DNA: TGCGCCAGCCGGTATGATCCTAGCACAGATACGCAGTATTTT
CDR3: CASRYDPSTDTQYF

V: TRBV6-5
length: 14
size: NA
D: TRBD1
J: TRBJ1-1
DNA: TGTGCCAGCAGACGGGACAGAGCAAACACTGAAGCTTTCTTT
CDR3: CASRRDRANTEAFF

V: TRBV29-1
length: 15
size: NA
D: TRBD1
J: TRBJ1-2
DNA: TGCAGCGTGTCCCGGGACAGGGGTTCGGGCTATGGCTACACCTTC
CDR3: CSVSRDRGSGYGYTF

V: TRBV21-1
length: 16
size: NA
D: NA
J: TRBJ2-5
DNA: TGTGCCAGCAGCAAGATCTTGGCGGGGGGGCTGGAGACCCAGTACTTC
CDR3: CASSKILAGGLETQYF

V: TRBV2
length: 15
size: few
D: TRBD2
J: TRBJ2-2
DNA: TGTGCCAGCAGTGACCGGGGGGGATACACCGGGGAGCTGTTTTTT
CDR3: CASSDRGGYTGELFF

V: TRBV19
length: 13
size: NA
D: NA
J: TRBJ1-2
DNA: TGTGCCAGTAGTCTAGTAGATAACTATGGCTACACCTTC
CDR3: CASSLVDNYGYTF

V: TRBV5-4
length: 17
size: NA
D: TRBD1
J: TRBJ1-4
DNA: TGTGCCAGCAGCTCTAAGACAGGGGGAGCGCCTAATGAAAAACTGTTTTTT
CDR3: CASSSKTGGAPNEKLFF

V: TRBV18
length: 14
size: NA
D: NA
J: TRBJ1-5
DNA: TGTGCCAGCTCCCCCCAAAATAGCAATCAGCCCCAGCATTTT
CDR3: CASSPQNSNQPQHF

V: TRBV6-5
length: 15
size: NA
D: TRBD1
J: TRBJ1-4
DNA: TGTGCCAGCAGTTACACGGACAGGGGTGTTGAAAAACTGTTTTTT
CDR3: CASSYTDRGVEKLFF

V: TRBV2
length: 15
size: few
D: TRBD2
J: TRBJ2-5
DNA: TGTGCCAGCAGTGTGACTAGCGGGGTCGGAGAGACCCAGTACTTC
CDR3: CASSVTSGVGETQYF

V: TRBV28
length: 16
size: NA
D: NA
J: TRBJ2-1
DNA: TGTGCCTGCAGTTTTTTGCGCGGGACCCCCTACAATGAGCAGTTCTTC
CDR3: CACSFLRGTPYNEQFF

V: TRBV15
length: 15
size: NA
D: NA
J: TRBJ1-6
DNA: TGTGCCACCAGTCTGAAGATAGGACAAGCTTCACCCCTCCACTTT
CDR3: CATSLKIGQASPLHF

V: TRBV12-5
length: 14
size: NA
D: NA
J: TRBJ2-4
DNA: TGTGCTAGTGGTGTCTCGGGGACCAAAAACATTCAGTACTTC
CDR3: CASGVSGTKNIQYF

V: TRBV30
length: 11
size: NA
D: NA
J: TRBJ1-3
DNA: TGTGCCTGGAGTGCCTTGAGAGCCATATATTTT
CDR3: CAWSALRAIYF

V: TRBV3-1/TRBV3-2
length: 14
size: NA
D: TRBD1
J: TRBJ1-2
DNA: TGTGCCAGCAGCCAGGACGGGACAGGGCGCGGCTACACCTTC
CDR3: CASSQDGTGRGYTF

V: TRBV19
length: 16
size: NA
D: NA
J: TRBJ1-3
DNA: TGTGCCAGTAGTATTTTCCCACAGAGCTCTGGAAACACCATATATTTT
CDR3: CASSIFPQSSGNTIYF

V: TRBV6-5
length: 15
size: NA
D: TRBD2
J: TRBJ2-7
DNA: TGTGCCAGCAGTTACTCTTTAGCGGGGCATTACGAGCAGTACTTC
CDR3: CASSYSLAGHYEQYF

V: TRBV10-1
length: 13
size: few
D: NA
J: TRBJ2-7
DNA: TGCGCCAGCAGTGAGAAGGAGGGAGACGAGCAGTACTTC
CDR3: CASSEKEGDEQYF

V: TRBV24-1
length: 14
size: once
D: TRBD1
J: TRBJ1-2
DNA: TGTGCCACCAGTGATTTACAGGGGGCGAATGGCTACACCTTC
CDR3: CATSDLQGANGYTF

V: TRBV9
length: 17
size: NA
D: NA
J: TRBJ2-2
DNA: TGTGCCAGCACCCCCAATCCCCCAGGGGCGAACACCGGGGAGCTGTTTTTT
CDR3: CASTPNPPGANTGELFF

V: TRBV3-1/TRBV3-2
length: 16
size: many
D: TRBD2
J: TRBJ2-7
DNA: TGTGCCAGCAGCCAAGATCTTCCGGGGGGGACCTACGAGCAGTACTTC
CDR3: CASSQDLPGGTYEQYF

V: TRBV19
length: 17
size: NA
D: TRBD1
J: TRBJ1-6
DNA: TGTGCCAGTAGTACCCCGACAGGGGGCCTCTATAATTCACCCCTCCACTTT
CDR3: CASSTPTGGLYNSPLHF

V: TRBV6-5
length: 13
size: NA
D: TRBD1
J: TRBJ1-2
DNA: TGTGCCAGCAGCGGGACAGGGGACTATGGCTACACCTTC
CDR3: CASSGTGDYGYTF

V: TRBV7-8
length: 15
size: NA
D: NA
J: TRBJ1-3
DNA: TGTGCCAGCAGCTCCCTCAGCCAGGGAGGGAACACCATATATTTT
CDR3: CASSSLSQGGNTIYF

V: TRBV2
length: 13
size: once
D: NA
J: TRBJ1-1
DNA: TGTGCCAGCAGTGTTGCCACGAGATCTGAAGCTTTCTTT
CDR3: CASSVATRSEAFF

V: TRBV24-1
length: 15
size: NA
D: NA
J: TRBJ2-3
DNA: TGTGCCACCAGTGACTTGGGTGGGGCAGGGGATACGCAGTATTTT
CDR3: CATSDLGGAGDTQYF

V: TRBV5-1
length: 13
size: NA
D: NA
J: TRBJ2-5
DNA: TGCGCCAGCAGCGATGGGGCCCAAGAGACCCAGTACTTC
CDR3: CASSDGAQETQYF

V: TRBV2
length: 14
size: NA
D: NA
J: TRBJ2-1
DNA: TGTGCCAGCGGGGCGGGGTTTTCGGGAAATGAGCAGTTCTTC
CDR3: CASGAGFSGNEQFF

V: TRBV21-1
length: 18
size: NA
D: NA
J: TRBJ1-5
DNA: TGTGCCAGCAGCAAAGTGGCAGAATATAATTATAGCAATCAGCCCCAGCATTTT
CDR3: CASSKVAEYNYSNQPQHF

V: TRBV18
length: 15
size: NA
D: TRBD1
J: TRBJ1-5
DNA: TGTGCCAGCTCACTGGACAGGGTAAGCAATCAGCCCCAGCATTTT
CDR3: CASSLDRVSNQPQHF

V: TRBV27
length: 13
size: NA
D: NA
J: TRBJ1-5
DNA: TGTGCCAGCAGTATCTATCGAAATCAGCCCCAGCATTTT
CDR3: CASSIYRNQPQHF